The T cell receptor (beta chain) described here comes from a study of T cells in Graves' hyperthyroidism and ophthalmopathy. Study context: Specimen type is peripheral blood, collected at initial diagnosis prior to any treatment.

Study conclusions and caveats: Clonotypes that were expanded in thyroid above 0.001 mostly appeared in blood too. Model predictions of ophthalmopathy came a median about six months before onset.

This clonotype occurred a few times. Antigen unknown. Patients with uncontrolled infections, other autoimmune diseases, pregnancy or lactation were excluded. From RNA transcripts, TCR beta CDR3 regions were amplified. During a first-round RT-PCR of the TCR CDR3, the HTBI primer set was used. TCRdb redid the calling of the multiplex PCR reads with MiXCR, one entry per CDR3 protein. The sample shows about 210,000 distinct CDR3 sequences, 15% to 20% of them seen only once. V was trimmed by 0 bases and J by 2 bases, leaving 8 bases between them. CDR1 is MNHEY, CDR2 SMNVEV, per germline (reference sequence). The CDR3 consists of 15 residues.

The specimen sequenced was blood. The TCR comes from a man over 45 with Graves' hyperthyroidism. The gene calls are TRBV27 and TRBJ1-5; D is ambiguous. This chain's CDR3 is CASSLSLGGNQPQHF. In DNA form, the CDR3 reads TGTGCCAGCAGTTTATCGTTAGGTGGCAATCAGCCCCAGCATTTT.